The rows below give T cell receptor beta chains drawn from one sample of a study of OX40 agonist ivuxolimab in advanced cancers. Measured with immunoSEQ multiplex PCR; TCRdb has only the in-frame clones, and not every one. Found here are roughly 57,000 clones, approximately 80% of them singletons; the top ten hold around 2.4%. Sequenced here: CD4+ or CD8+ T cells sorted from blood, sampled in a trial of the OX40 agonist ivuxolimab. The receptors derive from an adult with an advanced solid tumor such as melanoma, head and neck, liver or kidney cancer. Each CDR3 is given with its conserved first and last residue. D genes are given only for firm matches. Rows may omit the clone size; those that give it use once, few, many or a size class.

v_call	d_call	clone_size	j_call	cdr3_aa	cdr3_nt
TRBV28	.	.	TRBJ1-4	CASMPSGGVTLNEKLFF	TGTGCCAGCATGCCGTCGGGGGGCGTGACACTTAATGAAAAACTGTTTTTT
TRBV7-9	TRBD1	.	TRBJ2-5	CASSPIDRVETQYF	TGTGCCAGCAGCCCCATAGACAGGGTAGAGACCCAGTACTTC
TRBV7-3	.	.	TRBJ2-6	CASSIVTYPQSRANVLTF	TGTGCCAGCAGCATTGTGACTTACCCACAAAGTCGGGCCAACGTCCTGACTTTC
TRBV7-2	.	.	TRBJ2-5	CASSLAQQETQYF	TGTGCCAGCAGCTTAGCTCAGCAAGAGACCCAGTACTTC
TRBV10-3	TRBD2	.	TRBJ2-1	CATQREGIYNEQFF	TGTGCCACCCAAAGGGAGGGAATCTACAATGAGCAGTTCTTC
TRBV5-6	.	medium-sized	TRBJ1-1	CASSSTGGHTEAFF	TGTGCCAGCAGCTCGACCGGGGGGCACACTGAAGCTTTCTTT
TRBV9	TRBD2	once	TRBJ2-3	CASIVAVSGGRVTDTQYF	TGTGCCAGCATTGTTGCCGTTTCGGGGGGGCGCGTCACAGATACGCAGTATTTT
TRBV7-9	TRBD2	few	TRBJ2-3	CASSSSGVTQYF	TGTGCCAGCAGCTCGAGCGGGGTCACGCAGTATTTT
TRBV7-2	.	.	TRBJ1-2	CASSLEIGYTF	TGTGCCAGCAGCTTAGAAATTGGCTACACCTTC
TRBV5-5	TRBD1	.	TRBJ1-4	CASSLEQGVAGEKLFF	TGTGCCAGCAGCTTGGAGCAGGGGGTCGCAGGAGAAAAACTGTTTTTT
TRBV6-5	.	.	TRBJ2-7	CASSSGVEQYF	TGTGCCAGCAGTTCCGGGGTCGAGCAGTACTTC
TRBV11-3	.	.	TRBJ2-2	CASSSRITGELFF	TGTGCCAGCAGCTCACGGATCACCGGGGAGCTGTTTTTT
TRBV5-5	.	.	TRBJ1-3	CASSLDGTRSSGNTIYF	TGTGCCAGCAGCTTGGACGGAACACGTAGCTCTGGAAACACCATATATTTT
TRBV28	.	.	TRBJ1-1	CASSLSGNTEAFF	TGTGCCAGCAGTTTATCGGGGAACACTGAAGCTTTCTTT
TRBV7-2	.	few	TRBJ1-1	CASSLVTLNTEAFF	TGTGCCAGCAGCTTAGTGACATTGAACACTGAAGCTTTCTTT
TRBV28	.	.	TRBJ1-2	CASSLGADNYGYTF	TGTGCCAGCAGTTTAGGTGCAGATAACTATGGCTACACCTTC
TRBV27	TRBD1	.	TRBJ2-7	CASSLKPDRKSYEQYF	TGTGCCAGCAGTTTAAAGCCGGACAGGAAATCCTACGAGCAGTACTTC
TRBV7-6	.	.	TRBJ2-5	CASSLGSWETQYF	TGTGCCAGCAGCTTAGGGAGCTGGGAGACCCAGTACTTC
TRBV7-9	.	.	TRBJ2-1	CASSPLGLFALRNEQFF	TGTGCCAGCAGCCCCCTAGGGCTCTTCGCGCTCCGCAATGAGCAGTTCTTC
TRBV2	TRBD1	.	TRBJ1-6	CASSGERIRRTGLHNSPLHF	TGTGCCAGCAGTGGCGAAAGGATACGGAGGACAGGGCTGCACAATTCACCCCTCCACTTT
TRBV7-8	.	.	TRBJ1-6	CASSLAAMGTVSYNSPLHF	TGTGCCAGCAGCTTAGCGGCGATGGGGACCGTGAGCTATAATTCACCCCTCCACTTT
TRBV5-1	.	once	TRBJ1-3	CASSSQGAGNTIYF	TGCGCCAGCAGCTCACAGGGTGCCGGAAACACCATATATTTT
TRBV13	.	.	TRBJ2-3	CASSLVRGPQYF	TGTGCCAGCAGCTTGGTTCGGGGACCGCAGTATTTT
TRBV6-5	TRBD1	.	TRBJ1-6	CASSRDRVNSPLHF	TGTGCCAGCAGTCGGGACAGGGTTAATTCACCCCTCCACTTT
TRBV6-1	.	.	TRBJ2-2	CASGSGGLFPGELFF	TGTGCCAGCGGGAGTGGGGGGCTGTTTCCCGGGGAGCTGTTTTTT
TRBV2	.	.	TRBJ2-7	CASRETLYEQYF	TGTGCCAGCAGGGAGACCCTCTACGAGCAGTACTTC
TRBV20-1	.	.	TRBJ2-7	CSASSYEQYF	TGCAGTGCTAGTAGCTACGAGCAGTACTTC
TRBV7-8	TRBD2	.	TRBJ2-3	CASSTRGGTDTQYF	TGTGCCAGCAGCACACGGGGGGGCACAGATACGCAGTATTTT
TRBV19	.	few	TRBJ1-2	CASSTVTGARGYTF	TGTGCCAGTAGTACCGTCACAGGTGCCCGGGGCTACACCTTC
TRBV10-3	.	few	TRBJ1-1	CAISEPILAQAFF	TGTGCCATCAGTGAGCCTATCCTTGCCCAAGCTTTCTTT
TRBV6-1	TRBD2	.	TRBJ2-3	CASSRDYTDTQYF	TGTGCCAGCAGTCGGGACTACACAGATACGCAGTATTTT
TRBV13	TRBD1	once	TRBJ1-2	CASSSYSTGDNTF	TGTGCCAGCAGCAGTTACTCGACAGGGGATAACACCTTC
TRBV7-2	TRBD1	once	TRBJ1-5	CASSSLTGRQPQHF	TGTGCCAGCAGCTCCCTGACAGGGCGACAGCCCCAGCATTTT
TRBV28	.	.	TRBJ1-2	CASSLSAEGGGYTF	TGTGCCAGCAGTTTATCTGCGGAGGGAGGTGGCTACACCTTC
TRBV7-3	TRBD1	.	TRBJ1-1	CASSSGGGLGTEAFF	TGTGCCAGCAGCTCAGGAGGGGGCTTGGGCACTGAAGCTTTCTTT
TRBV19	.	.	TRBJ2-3	CASSIDGPKTSLHTQYF	TGTGCCAGTAGTATAGATGGCCCCAAAACTAGCTTGCATACGCAGTATTTT
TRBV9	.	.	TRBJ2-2	CASSTGLGGDTGELFF	TGTGCCAGCAGCACAGGGCTGGGAGGGGACACCGGGGAGCTGTTTTTT
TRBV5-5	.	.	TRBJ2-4	CASSSYPTENIQYF	TGTGCCAGCAGCTCCTACCCGACAGAAAACATTCAGTACTTC
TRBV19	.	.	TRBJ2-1	CASSKAKGTSADNEQFF	TGTGCCAGTAGTAAGGCCAAGGGAACGAGTGCGGACAATGAGCAGTTCTTC
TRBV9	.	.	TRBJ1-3	CASSPQANSIYF	TGTGCCAGCAGCCCCCAGGCGAATAGTATATATTTT
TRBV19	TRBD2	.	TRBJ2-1	CASSIDPSGAYNEQFF	TGTGCCAGTAGTATAGATCCCAGCGGGGCCTACAATGAGCAGTTCTTC
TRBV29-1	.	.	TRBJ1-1	CSAHGARAEAFF	TGCAGCGCTCACGGGGCGAGGGCTGAAGCTTTCTTT
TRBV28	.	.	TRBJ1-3	CASSQSRGRNTIYF	TGTGCCAGCAGTCAATCCAGAGGGAGGAACACCATATATTTT
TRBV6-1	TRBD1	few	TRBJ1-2	CASSEPGGVKGYTF	TGTGCCAGCAGTGAACCAGGGGGCGTAAAAGGCTACACCTTC
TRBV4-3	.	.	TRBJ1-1	CASSQDSWGNTEAFF	TGCGCCAGCAGCCAAGACTCATGGGGAAACACTGAAGCTTTCTTT
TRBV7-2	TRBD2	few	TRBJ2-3	CASSLGPVGLAGETDTQYF	TGTGCCAGCAGCTTAGGCCCCGTGGGACTAGCGGGGGAAACAGATACGCAGTATTTT
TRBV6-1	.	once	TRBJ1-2	CASNPDMRNYGYTF	TGTGCCAGCAACCCAGACATGCGGAACTATGGCTACACCTTC
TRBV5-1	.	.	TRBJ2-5	CASSSRLGGDQETQYF	TGCGCCAGCAGCTCGAGACTAGGGGGCGACCAAGAGACCCAGTACTTC
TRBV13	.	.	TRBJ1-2	CASSSTGVYGYTF	TGTGCCAGCAGCTCTACAGGTGTCTATGGCTACACCTTC